Each of the 5 T cell receptor beta chains below was sequenced from the same sample in a study of CD8 T cells in Susac syndrome. Reverse transcription of roughly 0.45 to 1 ug RNA used random hexamers. TCRdb re-called the immunoSEQ multiplex PCR reads through MiXCR, storing one row per CDR3 protein. This table has 300,000 or so distinct CDR3 sequences, approximately 90% appearing once. What was sequenced was CD4+ T cells from PBMCs. These receptors were collected from a human donor with multiple sclerosis.

The chain combines TRBV15 with TRBJ2-2; D remains unclear. CDR3 length: 13 amino acids. Trimming cost V 1 base and J 4 bases, with 4 bases left between them. The germline CDR1 and CDR2 sequences are LNHNV and YYDKDF (reference sequence). The chain's CDR3 is CATSRGATGELFF. The CDR3 DNA is TGTGCCACCAGCAGAGGTGCCACCGGGGAGCTGTTTTTT.

This chain uses TRBV30 with TRBJ2-3; TRBD1 is a possible D gene (5 bases). There are 14 residues in the CDR3. The V end lost 8 bases, the J end lost 3 bases, and 18 bases lay between the germline ends. Germline CDR1 is GTSNPN and CDR2 is SVGIG (reference sequence). CDR3 bases: TGTGCCGTGGAGAAGACAGTTGGGACAGATACGCAGTATTTT. Translation gives CAVEKTVGTDTQYF.

The chain couples TRBV6-5 to TRBJ2-2; 9 positions match TRBD1. The CDR3 runs 15 residues. Germline CDR1 reads MNHEY; CDR2 reads SVGAGI. V gave up 6 bases and J gave up 5 bases; unmatched junction bases: 7. The CDR3 DNA reads TGTGCCAGCAGCCGCGGGACAGGGAAAACCGGGGAGCTGTTTTTT. Translating it yields CASSRGTGKTGELFF.

The chain has TRBV6-6 and TRBJ2-1; D possibly corresponds to TRBD2 (5 bases). Germline V gene sequence: CDR1 MNHNY, CDR2 SVGAGI (reference sequence). V gave up 6 bases and J gave up 6 bases, with 12 bases separating them. The CDR3 consists of 13 residues. CDR3 protein: CASRLSDSNEQFF. The CDR3 DNA is TGTGCCAGCAGACTTAGCGATAGCAATGAGCAGTTCTTC.

The rearrangement links TRBV11-2 to TRBJ1-2, with D unresolved. CDR3 length: 13 amino acids. CDR1 and CDR2 (germline): SGHAT, FQNNGV. With 5 bases removed from V and 8 bases from J, the gap between germline ends came to 15 bases. This chain's CDR3 is CASSHDVSGGYTF. CDR3 in DNA: TGTGCCAGCAGCCACGATGTATCGGGCGGCTACACCTTC.